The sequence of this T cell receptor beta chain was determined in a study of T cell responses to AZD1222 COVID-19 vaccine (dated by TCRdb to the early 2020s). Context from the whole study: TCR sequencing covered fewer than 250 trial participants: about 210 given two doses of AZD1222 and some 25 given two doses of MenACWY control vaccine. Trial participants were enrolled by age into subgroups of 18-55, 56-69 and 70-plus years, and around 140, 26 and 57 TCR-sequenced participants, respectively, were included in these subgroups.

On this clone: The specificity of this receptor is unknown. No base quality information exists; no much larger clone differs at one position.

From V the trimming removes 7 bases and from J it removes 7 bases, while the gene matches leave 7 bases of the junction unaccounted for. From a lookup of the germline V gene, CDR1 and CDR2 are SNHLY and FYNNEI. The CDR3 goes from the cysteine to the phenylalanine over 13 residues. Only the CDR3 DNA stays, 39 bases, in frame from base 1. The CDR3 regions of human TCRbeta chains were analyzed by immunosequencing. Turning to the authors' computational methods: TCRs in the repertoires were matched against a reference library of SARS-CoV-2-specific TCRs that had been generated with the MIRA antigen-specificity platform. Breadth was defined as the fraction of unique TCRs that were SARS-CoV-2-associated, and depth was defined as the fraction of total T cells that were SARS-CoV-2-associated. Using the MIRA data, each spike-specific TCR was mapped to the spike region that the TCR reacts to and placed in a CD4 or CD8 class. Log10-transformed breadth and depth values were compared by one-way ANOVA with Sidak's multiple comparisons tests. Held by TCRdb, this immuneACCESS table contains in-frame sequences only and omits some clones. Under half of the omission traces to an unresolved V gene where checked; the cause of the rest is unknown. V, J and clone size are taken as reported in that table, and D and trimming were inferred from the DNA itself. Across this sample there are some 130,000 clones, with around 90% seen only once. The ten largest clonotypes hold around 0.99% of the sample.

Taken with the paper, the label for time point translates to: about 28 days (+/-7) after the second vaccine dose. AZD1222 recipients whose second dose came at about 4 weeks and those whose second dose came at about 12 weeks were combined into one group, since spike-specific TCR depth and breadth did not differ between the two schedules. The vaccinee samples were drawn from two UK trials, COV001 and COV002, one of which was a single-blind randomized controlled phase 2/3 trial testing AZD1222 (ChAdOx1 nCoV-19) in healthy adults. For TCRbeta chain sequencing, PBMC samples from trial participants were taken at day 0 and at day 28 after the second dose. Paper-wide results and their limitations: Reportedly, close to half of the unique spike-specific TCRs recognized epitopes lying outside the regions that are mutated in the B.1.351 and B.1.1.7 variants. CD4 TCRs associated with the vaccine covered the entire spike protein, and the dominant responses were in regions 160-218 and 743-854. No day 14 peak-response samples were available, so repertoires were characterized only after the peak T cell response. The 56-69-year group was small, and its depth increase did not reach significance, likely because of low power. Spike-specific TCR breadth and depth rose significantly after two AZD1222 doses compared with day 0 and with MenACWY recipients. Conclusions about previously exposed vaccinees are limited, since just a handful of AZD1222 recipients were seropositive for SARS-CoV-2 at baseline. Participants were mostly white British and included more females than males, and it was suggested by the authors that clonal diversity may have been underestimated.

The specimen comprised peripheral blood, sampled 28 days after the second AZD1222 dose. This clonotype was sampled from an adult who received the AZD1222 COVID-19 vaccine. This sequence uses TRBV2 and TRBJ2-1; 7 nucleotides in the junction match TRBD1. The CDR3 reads CASNGQVRNEQFF. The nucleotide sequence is TGTGCCAGCAATGGACAGGTGCGGAATGAGCAGTTCTTC.